This T cell receptor (beta chain) was recorded in a study of shared clonotypes between healthy human individuals. This CDR3 contains 13 residues. The ends were cut back, 3 bases at V and 6 bases at J, with 12 bases in the middle. Germline values: CDR1 SGHNT, CDR2 YENEEA. The repertoire was sequenced with immunoSEQ multiplex PCR; TCRdb's copy has only in-frame clones and lacks some. The sample contains some 2,500,000 clones, 85% to 95% of which appear only once. The source material was naive CD4+ T cells from PBMCs. Subset given: CD45RA+ positively selected. The rearrangement links TRBV11-3 to TRBJ2-7, with a possible D match to TRBD2 (6 bases). The receptor was derived from a man between 18 and 29 years old in good health. Some clones in this sample may be carry-over from other donors' samples. The CDR3, as DNA: TGTGCCAGCAGCTTGGGGGGTGGTGGCGAGCAGTACTTC. Residues: CASSLGGGGEQYF.